This entry features one T cell receptor beta chain sequence. The data stem from a study of T cell changes during pregnancy in multiple sclerosis. The protocol was immunoSEQ multiplex PCR, while the TCRdb copy is restricted to in-frame clones and leaves out a portion. Here the sample spans roughly 48,000 clones, around 94% being singletons. V gave up 0 bases and J gave up 2 bases, with 11 bases separating them. Germline loops: CDR1 SGDLS, CDR2 YYNGEE. This CDR3 is built from 16 residues. The rearrangement uses TRBV9 and TRBJ2-2; tentative D call: TRBD1 (5 bases). The sample in question was CD4+ T cells from peripheral blood mononuclear cells, obtained in the first trimester of pregnancy. The receptor comes from a female donor with multiple sclerosis, enrolled in a pregnancy study. Here the CDR3 reads CASSVVGDSNTGELFF. CDR3 nucleotides: TGTGCCAGCAGCGTAGTAGGGGATAGTAACACCGGGGAGCTGTTTTTT.